This paragraph reports one T cell receptor (beta chain). Its target is not known. Healthy people donating bone marrow made up the donors. The data derive from a study of cytomegalovirus exposure and HLA in healthy donors. Study-level results: With later analysis, a missense DCLRE1C variant became linked to TCR beta V- and J-gene trimming. Available immune exposure information covered CMV serostatus only. Later, an analysis showed that TCR beta chains associated with HLA were more clonally expanded than others that were equally common.

The germline gives CDR1 SGHRS, CDR2 YFSETQ. The CDR3 covers 16 residues. V shed 0 bases and J shed 1 base, with 10 bases lying between them. Use of 60 Vbeta and 13 Jbeta primers characterized the PCR. This table comes from immunoSEQ multiplex PCR, and its TCRdb copy is limited to in-frame clones, with some not included. The sample lists 140,000 to 150,000 clones; around three quarters were seen once. Sequenced sample: PBMCs. The rearrangement joins TRBV5-1 to TRBJ2-2; possible D gene TRBD2, 5 bases. The origin of this receptor is a woman aged 40 to 49 in good health and CMV-seropositive. CDR3 sequence (DNA): TGCGCCAGCAGCTTGGCCGTCGGGGAGAACACCGGGGAGCTGTTTTTT. It yields the protein CASSLAVGENTGELFF.